This is a list of T cell receptor beta chains from one sample in a study of T-cell memory formation after mild COVID-19. TCRdb processed the 5' RACE reads anew with MiXCR; each CDR3 protein has one entry. The sample holds around 300,000 distinct CDR3 sequences; around 13% are singletons and the top ten take 20% to 25%. Sequences were obtained from PBMCs or a T cell subset sorted from them (not recorded which). The receptors shown here come from a man aged 18 to 29 who had mild COVID-19 (a few samples of this study predate the infection). Cell type and time point are not known. Both conserved end residues are part of each CDR3. A D gene is named only where the DNA matches it firmly. Expanded clones get a size class; other rows say once, few or many, or leave the size out.

d_gene	abundance	v_gene	j_gene	CDR3nt	CDR3aa
.	.	TRBV12-3/TRBV12-4	TRBJ1-1	TGTGCCAGCAGCCGTAGGCCCCTGGGAGGGTCAGCCACTGAAGCTTTCTTT	CASSRRPLGGSATEAFF
.	many	TRBV29-1	TRBJ1-1	TGCAGCGTGACGAACACTGAAGCTTTCTTT	CSVTNTEAFF
.	.	TRBV5-1	TRBJ2-3	TGCGCCAGCAGCTTCCGGGGACGGGAAAGCACAGATACGCAGTATTTT	CASSFRGRESTDTQYF
TRBD2	.	TRBV4-2	TRBJ2-1	TGTGCCAGCAGCCAAGATTTCCGGCGGGGGGGCTACAATGAGCAGTTCTTC	CASSQDFRRGGYNEQFF
TRBD1	.	TRBV2	TRBJ2-6	TGTGCCGGGGGGACAGGCCCGACTCGGGCCAACGTCCTGACTTTC	CAGGTGPTRANVLTF
.	few	TRBV6-2/TRBV6-3	TRBJ1-5	TGTGCCAGCAGTTTTCCGGGACACATTAGCAATCAGCCCCAGCATTTT	CASSFPGHISNQPQHF
.	.	TRBV10-3	TRBJ2-1	TGTGCCATCAGGGACCAGTACAATGAGCAGTTCTTC	CAIRDQYNEQFF
.	many	TRBV5-1	TRBJ1-1	TGCGCCAGCAGCTTGGAGGGGAAGGACACTGAAGCTTTCTTT	CASSLEGKDTEAFF
TRBD1	.	TRBV7-6	TRBJ1-2	TGTGCCAGCAGCTCCGGACAGGGGATGGGGTGGGATGGCTACACCTTC	CASSSGQGMGWDGYTF
TRBD1	many	TRBV7-6	TRBJ2-4	TGTGCCAGCAGCTTCGGACAGGACTTAGCCAAAAACATTCAGTACTTC	CASSFGQDLAKNIQYF
.	.	TRBV10-3	TRBJ1-1	TGTGCCATCAGTGGTCTGGGTCCGGTGGCTTTCTTT	CAISGLGPVAFF
TRBD1	.	TRBV4-1	TRBJ1-1	TGCGCCAGCAGCCTCTCGGGACAGGGTTACACTGAAGCTTTCTTT	CASSLSGQGYTEAFF
.	.	TRBV5-5	TRBJ1-5	TGTGCCAGCAGCTTGAGGCGTCATTTT	CASSLRRHF
.	few	TRBV4-3	TRBJ1-6	TGCGCCAGCAGCCAAGATTTGAGTAAAGAACCCCTCCACTTT	CASSQDLSKEPLHF
TRBD1	.	TRBV6-5	TRBJ1-6	TGTGCCAGCAGTTCCACAGGGGCTTCACCCCTCCACTTT	CASSSTGASPLHF
.	few	TRBV6-1	TRBJ2-7	TGTGCCAGCAGTGAACACCAAACCCCCTACGAGCAGTACTTC	CASSEHQTPYEQYF
TRBD2	.	TRBV2	TRBJ2-4	TGTGCCAGCAGTGCAGGACTAGCGGGGGGCTCGAGGGACATTCAGTACTTC	CASSAGLAGGSRDIQYF
TRBD1	few	TRBV18	TRBJ2-3	TGTGCCAGCTCACCCCGGACAGGGGGTGCAGATACGCAGTATTTT	CASSPRTGGADTQYF
.	.	TRBV7-8	TRBJ1-6	TGTGCCAGCAGCTTAGACGGACGTGATTCACCCCTCCACTTT	CASSLDGRDSPLHF
TRBD1	.	TRBV6-5	TRBJ1-2	TGTGCCAGCAGTACCGACCCGGGACAGGGGACCTATACTCCGAACTATGGCTACACCTTC	CASSTDPGQGTYTPNYGYTF
TRBD1	many	TRBV11-2	TRBJ2-5	TGTGCCAGCAGCTTAGATGGCAGGGGGCGGGAAGAGACCCAGTACTTC	CASSLDGRGREETQYF
.	.	TRBV7-3	TRBJ1-6	TGTGCCAGCAGCTTAAGGCCCGCCGGGCCCCTCCACTTT	CASSLRPAGPLHF
.	few	TRBV20-1	TRBJ1-2	TGCAGTGCCAGATGGGGGAACTATGGCTACACCTTC	CSARWGNYGYTF
TRBD1	few	TRBV4-3	TRBJ2-1	TGCGCCAGCAGCCAAGATCGACAGGGTCACAATGAGCAGTTCTTC	CASSQDRQGHNEQFF
.	.	TRBV11-1	TRBJ2-7	TGTGCCAGCAGCTTAGCGCCGAGAATTTACGAGCAGTACTTC	CASSLAPRIYEQYF
.	few	TRBV20-1	TRBJ2-3	TGCAGTGCTTGGACCGGGACCAATTACGACGCGCAGTATTTT	CSAWTGTNYDAQYF
.	.	TRBV29-1	TRBJ2-3	TGCAGCGTACGCATCCTGGGGGTCACAGATACGCAGTATTTT	CSVRILGVTDTQYF
TRBD1	few	TRBV5-1	TRBJ1-5	TGCGCCAGCAGCTCCGGGACAGGGGACGATCAGCCCCAGCATTTT	CASSSGTGDDQPQHF
TRBD2	few	TRBV30	TRBJ2-3	TGTGCCTGGAGTGTTGGACTAGCGGGGAGCACAGATACGCAGTATTTT	CAWSVGLAGSTDTQYF
TRBD2	many	TRBV6-4	TRBJ2-3	TGTGCCAGCAGTGACTCAGCGGGGGGGCCAGATACGCAGTATTTT	CASSDSAGGPDTQYF
TRBD2	.	TRBV15	TRBJ2-3	TGTGCCACCAGCAACGGACTAGCGGGAAGCACAGATACGCAGTATTTT	CATSNGLAGSTDTQYF
.	few	TRBV6-5	TRBJ1-4	TGTGCCAGCAGTTACTCGCCGGGGGGCAAGGGTGAAAAACTGTTTTTT	CASSYSPGGKGEKLFF
.	many	TRBV4-3	TRBJ2-3	TGCGCCAGCAGTCAACATAACACAGATACGCAGTATTTT	CASSQHNTDTQYF
.	.	TRBV7-2	TRBJ2-2	TGTGCCAGCAGCCCCCGGATCGGGCGGGGCGGGGAGCTGTTTTTT	CASSPRIGRGGELFF
TRBD1	.	TRBV25-1	TRBJ2-1	TGTGCCAGCATCCCGGGACAGGGTACCAATGAGCAGTTCTTC	CASIPGQGTNEQFF
.	many	TRBV12-3/TRBV12-4	TRBJ2-1	TGTGCCAGCAGTCCGTACAGGGTCCTCTACAATGAGCAGTTCTTC	CASSPYRVLYNEQFF
.	few	TRBV23-1	TRBJ2-5	TGCGCCAGCAGTCAATCCCACCAGGGGGGGGAGACCCAGTACTTC	CASSQSHQGGETQYF